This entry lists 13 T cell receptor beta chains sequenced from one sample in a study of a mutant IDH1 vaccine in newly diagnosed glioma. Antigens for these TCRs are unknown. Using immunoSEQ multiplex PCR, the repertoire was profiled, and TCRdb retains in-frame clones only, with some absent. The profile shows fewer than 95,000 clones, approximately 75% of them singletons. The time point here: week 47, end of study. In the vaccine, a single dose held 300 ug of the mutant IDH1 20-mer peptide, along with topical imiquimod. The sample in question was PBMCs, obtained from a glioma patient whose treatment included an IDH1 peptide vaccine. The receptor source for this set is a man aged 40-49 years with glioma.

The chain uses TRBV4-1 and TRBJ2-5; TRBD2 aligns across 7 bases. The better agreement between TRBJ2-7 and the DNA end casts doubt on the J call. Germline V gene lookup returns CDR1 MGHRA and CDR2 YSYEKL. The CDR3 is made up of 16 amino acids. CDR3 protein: CASSQDRAGVSYEQYF. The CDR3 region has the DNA TGCGCCAGCAGCCAAGATCGCGCGGGAGTAAGCTACGAGCAGTACTTC.

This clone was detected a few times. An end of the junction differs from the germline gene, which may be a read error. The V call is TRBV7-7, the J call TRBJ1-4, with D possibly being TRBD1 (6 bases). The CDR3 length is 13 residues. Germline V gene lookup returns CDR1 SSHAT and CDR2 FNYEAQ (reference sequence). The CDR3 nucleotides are TGTGCTAGCAGCCCGGGGGCTAGGGAAAAACTGTTTTTT. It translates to CASSPGAREKLFF. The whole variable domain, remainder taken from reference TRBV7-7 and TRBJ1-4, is GAGVSQSPRYKVTKRGQDVTLRCDPISSHATLYWYQQALGQGPEFLTYFNYEAQPDKSGLPSDRFSAERPEGSISTLTIQRTEQRDSAMYRCASSPGAREKLFFGSGTQLSVL.

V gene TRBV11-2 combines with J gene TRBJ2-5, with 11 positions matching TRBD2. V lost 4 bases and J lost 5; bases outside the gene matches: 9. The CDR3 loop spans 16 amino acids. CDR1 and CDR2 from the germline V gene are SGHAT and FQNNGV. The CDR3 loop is CASSSYTSGGGETQYF. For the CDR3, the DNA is TGTGCCAGCAGCTCCTACACTAGCGGGGGTGGCGAGACCCAGTACTTC.

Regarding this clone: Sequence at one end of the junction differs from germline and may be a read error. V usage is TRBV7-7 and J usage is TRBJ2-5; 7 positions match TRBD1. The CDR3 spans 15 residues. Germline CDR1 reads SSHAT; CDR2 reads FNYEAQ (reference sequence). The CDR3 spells CASSLVGQPQETQYF. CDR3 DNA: TGTGCTAGCAGCTTAGTGGGACAGCCCCAAGAGACCCAGTACTTC. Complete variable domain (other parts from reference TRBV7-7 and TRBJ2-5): GAGVSQSPRYKVTKRGQDVTLRCDPISSHATLYWYQQALGQGPEFLTYFNYEAQPDKSGLPSDRFSAERPEGSISTLTIQRTEQRDSAMYRCASSLVGQPQETQYFGPGTRLLVL.

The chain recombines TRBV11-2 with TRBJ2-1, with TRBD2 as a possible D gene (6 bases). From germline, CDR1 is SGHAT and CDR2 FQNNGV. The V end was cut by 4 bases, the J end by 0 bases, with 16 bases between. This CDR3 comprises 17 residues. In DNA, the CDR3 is TGTGCCAGCAGCTCACGCGGGGCGCTCCTCTCCTACAATGAGCAGTTCTTC. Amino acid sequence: CASSSRGALLSYNEQFF.

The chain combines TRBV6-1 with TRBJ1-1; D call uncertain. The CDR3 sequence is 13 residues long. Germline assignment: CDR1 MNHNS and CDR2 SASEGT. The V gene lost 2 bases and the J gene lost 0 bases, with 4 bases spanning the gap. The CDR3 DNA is TGTGCCAGCAGTGAATCGGTGAACACTGAAGCTTTCTTT. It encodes CASSESVNTEAFF.

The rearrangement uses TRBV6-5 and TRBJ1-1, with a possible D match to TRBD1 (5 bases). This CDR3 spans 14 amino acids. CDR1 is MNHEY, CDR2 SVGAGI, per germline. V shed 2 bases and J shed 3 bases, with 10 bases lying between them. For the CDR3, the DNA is TGTGCCAGCAGTTACGCGGCAGGGTACACTGAAGCTTTCTTT. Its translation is CASSYAAGYTEAFF.

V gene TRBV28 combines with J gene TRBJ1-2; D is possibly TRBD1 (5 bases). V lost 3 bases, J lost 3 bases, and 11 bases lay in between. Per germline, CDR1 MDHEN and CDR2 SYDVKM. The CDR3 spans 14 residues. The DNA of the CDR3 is TGTGCCAGCAGTTTGAGGGGTATGGACTATGGCTACACCTTC. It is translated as CASSLRGMDYGYTF.

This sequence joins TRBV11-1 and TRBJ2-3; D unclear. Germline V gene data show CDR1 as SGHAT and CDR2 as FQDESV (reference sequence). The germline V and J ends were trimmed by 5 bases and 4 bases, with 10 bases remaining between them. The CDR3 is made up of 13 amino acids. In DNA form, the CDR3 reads TGTGCCAGCAGCCTCAAAGGAGCAGATACGCAGTATTTT. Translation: CASSLKGADTQYF.

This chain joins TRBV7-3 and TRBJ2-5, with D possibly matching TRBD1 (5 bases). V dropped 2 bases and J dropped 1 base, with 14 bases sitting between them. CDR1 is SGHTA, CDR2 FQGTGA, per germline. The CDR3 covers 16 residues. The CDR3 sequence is CASSLVGRSAQETQYF. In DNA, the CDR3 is TGTGCCAGCAGCTTAGTGGGGCGGAGCGCCCAAGAGACCCAGTACTTC.

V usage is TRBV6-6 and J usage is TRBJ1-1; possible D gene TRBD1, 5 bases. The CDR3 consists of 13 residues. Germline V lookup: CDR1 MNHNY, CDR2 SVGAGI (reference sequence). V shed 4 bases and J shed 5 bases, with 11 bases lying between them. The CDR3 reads CASSSGAVTEAFF. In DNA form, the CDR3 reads TGTGCCAGCAGTTCTGGGGCGGTTACTGAAGCTTTCTTT.

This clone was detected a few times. As DNA, the CDR3 is TGTGCCTGGAGTGTAGCGACTAGCGTGGGGAATGAGCAGTTCTTC. Translation gives CAWSVATSVGNEQFF. The chain carries TRBV30 and TRBJ2-1; 8 nucleotides align to TRBD2. With V trimmed by 0 bases and J by 7 bases, 8 bases remained unmatched. CDR3 length: 15 amino acids. Germline assignment: CDR1 GTSNPN and CDR2 SVGIG (reference sequence).

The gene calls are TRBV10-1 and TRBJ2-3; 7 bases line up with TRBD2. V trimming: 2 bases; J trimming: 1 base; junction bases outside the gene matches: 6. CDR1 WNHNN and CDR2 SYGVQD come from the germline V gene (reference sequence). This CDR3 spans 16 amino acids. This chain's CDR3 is CASSEGERDRTDTQYF. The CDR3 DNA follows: TGCGCCAGCAGTGAGGGGGAGCGGGATCGCACAGATACGCAGTATTTT.